This T cell receptor (beta chain) was captured by sequencing in a study of shared clonotypes between healthy human individuals (dated by TCRdb to about 2020). Background on the whole study: The cohort included a few men and a couple of women between 18 and 49 years of age. For each donor, CD4 naive and CD4 memory were each run on three plates, CD8 naive on two plates, and CD8 memory on one plate. Each donor's leukapheresis produced roughly between roughly 0.85 and 9.5 billion PBMCs. Libraries were prepared and TCR repertoires were sequenced by different laboratories using diverse techniques, in order to increase sequencing depth and limit assay-specific biases. Blood TCR repertoires of about 5 healthy adults were deeply sequenced to estimate repertoire size and the extent of clonotype sharing between individuals.

For the CD8 naive samples, CD45RO-negative cells were positively selected for CCR7, yielding a CD45RA+CCR7+ population from which TemRA cells were excluded. Donors were healthy HIV-negative adults with no recently reported acute infections or vaccinations. All donors were Caucasian adults living in Nashville, Tennessee, USA. After blood collection by leukapheresis, PBMCs were isolated using Ficoll-Histopaque density gradient centrifugation and then cryopreserved in the vapor phase of liquid nitrogen. Analytical flow cytometry was used to check the purity and quantity of each magnetically sorted T cell population. Each sorted fraction had its genomic DNA isolated and then quantified by UV absorbance on a Nanodrop 2000c. This clone was detected only a few times. Its recognized antigen is unknown. The input lacks base qualities; no much larger clone sits a single base away. Using the deep immunoSEQ assay, TCR CDR3 regions were amplified from genomic DNA by multiplex PCR. Genomic DNA extracted from each cell subset was distributed evenly over all wells of several immunoSEQ 96-well plates, and each plate served as one replicate. For sorted subsets, each replicate PCR was loaded with 200 to 250 ng genomic DNA, equivalent to 25,000 to 35,000 T cell genomes. Purified libraries were quantified with a Qubit 3.0 fluorometer, sized on a Bioanalyzer 2100, and re-quantified with the KAPA Library Quantification kit. Every immunoSEQ 96-well plate was sequenced on a dedicated single-read 150-cycle Illumina NextSeq 550 flow cell. Per the authors' processing: The immunoSEQ output contained only junctional sequences without quality scores, so filtering could not match that applied to full-length reads. Sequences were annotated with PyIR, a Python wrapper for IgBLAST v1.9, using IMGT germline references to assign V/J genes and CDR3. Reads were removed for weak V/J assignments (E-value above 1e-6), missing CDR3, stop codons, out-of-frame junctions, or ambiguous translated residues. V3J clonotypes were defined as sequences sharing an identical inferred V gene, J gene, and CDR3 amino acid sequence. Percentage overlap between repertoires was calculated by dividing the number of shared unique clonotypes by the size of the smaller repertoire. Repertoire richness was assessed with RTK rarefaction, the Chao1 estimator, and Recon v2.1 estimates of unobserved clonotypes. For all TCRbeta clonotypes obtained by the gDNA method from a handful of donors, generation probabilities were computed with OLGA. The source is immuneACCESS, and TCRdb retained only in-frame sequences with V and J called. Part of the clones is not carried over; for the studies checked, unresolved V genes explain less than half of this, and the remainder is unexplained. That table supplies the V and J calls and clone size; D and trimming were determined from the DNA. Counted in this sample were about 870,000 clones; about 92% of them appeared once. The ten most abundant clones make up approximately 25% of the sample.

Points the paper makes about the study in general: The genetic and exposure-history diversity represented was limited by the small number of donors. Larger estimated clonotype richness was generally found for naive subsets than for memory subsets. Incomplete sequencing was indicated by rarefaction of sorted-subset datasets, despite the large sequencing depth. Only blood was sampled, and tissue TCR repertoires likely differ from those in blood. Pairwise subsampling led to the expectation that sequencing depth would affect the degree of clonotype sharing among donors. Higher generation probabilities were observed for clonotypes shared by all four sorted-subset donors than for non-shared clonotypes. When a handful of donors were compared, the shared fraction of clonotypes was 5% to 6.5% for naive CD4, around 3.6% for naive CD8, about 2.4% for memory CD4, and around 0.37% for memory CD8.

This TCR was sampled from a man younger than 40 in good health. Material for sequencing was naive CD8+ T cells sorted from blood. According to the study, the label for this sample's cell subset or site signals: CD45RA+CCR7+.

The nucleotide sequence is given as TGTGCCAGCACCGGGACTTCATCCTACGAGCAGTACTTC. The translation is CASTGTSSYEQYF. The chain couples TRBV6-5 to TRBJ2-7, with TRBD2 perhaps the D gene, on 6 matching bases. The CDR3 numbers 13 residues from cysteine through phenylalanine. This entry keeps only the CDR3 DNA: 39 bases, framed from base 1. CDR1 and CDR2 are read off the germline V gene as MNHEY and SVGAGI. V is clipped by 7 bases and J by 1 base, and the sequence between their germline boundaries is 11 bases long.